This passage covers 21 T cell receptor beta chains from one sample sequenced in a study of shared clonotypes between healthy human individuals. Repertoires were generated with immunoSEQ multiplex PCR, while TCRdb's copy carries only in-frame clones and drops some. Seen here are 2 million to 2.5 million clones, approximately 96% observed once, and the top ten hold 0.1% to 0.15%. The sample taken for sequencing was naive CD4+ T cells sorted from blood. Subset of the sample: CD45RA+ positively selected. The receptors stem from a man between 18 and 29 years old in good health.

This chain connects TRBV4-1 to TRBJ2-1, with TRBD2 matching over 9 bases. The CDR3 sequence is 14 residues long. Germline V gives CDR1 MGHRA, CDR2 YSYEKL. V lost 0 bases, J lost 6 bases, and 0 bases stayed unmatched. The CDR3 nucleotides are TGCGCCAGCAGCCAAGAACTAGCGGGCAATGAGCAGTTCTTC. As protein: CASSQELAGNEQFF.

V and J are TRBV5-1 and TRBJ2-5; 10 bases are a match to TRBD1. This CDR3 is 14 amino acids long. From germline, CDR1 is SGHRS and CDR2 YFSETQ. V lost 5 bases to trimming and J lost 5 bases; unmatched junction nucleotides: 6. The CDR3, as DNA: TGCGCCAGCAGACTGACAGGGGGCATTGAGACCCAGTACTTC. Its protein is CASRLTGGIETQYF.

The chain is built from TRBV27 and TRBJ2-3, with 7 bases lining up with TRBD2. Germline V CDR1 and CDR2: MNHEY, SMNVEV (reference sequence). There are 15 residues in the CDR3. The V gene end was trimmed by 2 bases and the J gene end by 4 bases; junction bases not matched to a gene: 6. The CDR3 DNA reads as TGTGCCAGCAGTTTAGAGGGCACTAGCGCAGATACGCAGTATTTT. It yields the protein CASSLEGTSADTQYF.

CDR3 region: CASRRQGYRDEQYF. The CDR3 DNA reads as TGTGCCAGCAGAAGACAGGGCTATCGAGACGAGCAGTACTTC. The chain uses TRBV2 and TRBJ2-7, with TRBD1 identical over 7 bases. The V segment lost 6 bases and the J segment 5 bases; nucleotides outside the gene matches: 10. Germline assignment: CDR1 SNHLY and CDR2 FYNNEI. The CDR3 is 14 residues long.

The CDR3 DNA reads TGCGCCAGCAGCATGAGGACAGGAGGTGGCTCCGAGCAGTACTTC. Its protein is CASSMRTGGGSEQYF. V usage is TRBV5-1 and J usage is TRBJ2-7; 7 bases line up with TRBD1. CDR3 size: 15 residues. V gave up 4 bases and J gave up 6 bases; unmatched junction bases: 13. The germline CDR1 and CDR2 sequences are SGHRS and YFSETQ. Filled out from reference TRBV5-1 and TRBJ2-7, the complete variable domain reads KAGVTQTPRYLIKTRGQQVTLSCSPISGHRSVSWYQQTPGQGLQFLFEYFSETQRNKGNFPGRFSGRQFSNSRSEMNVSTLELGDSALYLCASSMRTGGGSEQYFGPGTRLTVT.

Regarding this clone: This specimen includes other DNA sequences encoding the same CDR3. The gene calls are TRBV7-2 and TRBJ1-5; D uncertain. Germline CDR1 is SGHTA and CDR2 is FQGNSA. This CDR3 is 13 amino acids long. V was cut by 1 base and J by 7 bases, with 8 bases left in between. CDR3 in amino acids: CASSLVEAQPQHF. The CDR3, as DNA: TGTGCCAGCAGCTTAGTGGAGGCCCAGCCCCAGCATTTT.

V and J are TRBV30 and TRBJ2-2, with a possible D match to TRBD1 (5 bases). The CDR3 totals 15 residues. Trimming took off 6 bases at V and 6 bases at J, with 20 bases between the two ends. Germline CDR1 reads GTSNPN; CDR2 reads SVGIG (reference sequence). This CDR3 reads CACAVRGSVPGELFF. The CDR3 nucleotides are TGTGCCTGTGCGGTTAGGGGTTCGGTTCCCGGGGAGCTGTTTTTT.

The rearrangement uses TRBV30 and TRBJ2-1; D tentatively reads TRBD1 or TRBD2 (5 bases each). The CDR3 length is 14 residues. V was trimmed by 2 bases and J by 11 bases, leaving 19 bases between them. The germline gives CDR1 GTSNPN, CDR2 SVGIG (reference sequence). The CDR3 protein is CAWSTESGTLKQFF. As DNA, the CDR3 is TGTGCCTGGAGTACCGAATCCGGGACCTTAAAGCAGTTCTTC.

CDR3 nucleotide sequence: TGTGCCACCAGCCGCGAAGGGTACTACGAGCAGTACTTC. This encodes CATSREGYYEQYF. The chain recombines TRBV15 with TRBJ2-7, with D uncertain. Germline CDR1 is LNHNV and CDR2 is YYDKDF (reference sequence). V was pared by 5 bases and J by 3 bases, with 11 bases between. There are 13 residues in the CDR3.

This rearrangement joins TRBV1 to TRBJ1-4; the D call TRBD1 from the table was never checked on the DNA. TRBV1 is designated a pseudogene. This CDR3 has 11 amino acids. This CDR3 is CTSSRGTGVFF. The CDR3 bases are TGCACCAGCAGCCGTGGGACAGGGGTGTTTTTT.

The chain employs TRBV10-3 and TRBJ2-1; tentative D call: TRBD1 (5 bases). This CDR3 has 13 amino acids. Trimming took 5 bases from V and 4 from J, leaving 9 bases between them. In germline, CDR1 is ENHRY, CDR2 SYGVKD. CDR3 bases: TGTGCCATCAGTACAGACAGTTACAATGAGCAGTTCTTC. Its protein product is CAISTDSYNEQFF.

A word on this clone: The sample carries other DNA sequences with the same CDR3. The CDR3: CASSLWQGAYNEQFF. For the CDR3, the DNA is TGTGCCAGCAGTTTATGGCAGGGAGCCTACAATGAGCAGTTCTTC. V usage is TRBV27 and J usage is TRBJ2-1; tentatively, D is TRBD1 or TRBD2 (5 bases each). Looked up from germline, CDR1 is MNHEY and CDR2 is SMNVEV (reference sequence). The CDR3 runs 15 residues. The V gene lost 1 base and the J gene lost 2 bases, with 9 bases spanning the gap.

J is TRBJ1-2 and V is TRBV2, with 10 bases aligning to TRBD1. CDR3 length equals 15 residues. Looked up from germline, CDR1 is SNHLY and CDR2 is FYNNEI. Trimming took 5 bases from V and 4 from J; bases not matched to a gene: 7. This CDR3 reads CASSSSGTGVYGYTF. The CDR3 bases are TGTGCCAGCAGTTCGTCAGGGACAGGGGTCTATGGCTACACCTTC.

The J gene is TRBJ2-3, the V gene TRBV28; D is tentatively TRBD1 or TRBD2 (6 bases each). This CDR3 is 14 amino acids long. Trimming took 2 bases from V and 10 from J, leaving 16 bases between them. Germline values: CDR1 MDHEN, CDR2 SYDVKM. This CDR3 is CASSLGGTQYAQYF. The CDR3 DNA reads as TGTGCCAGCAGTTTAGGAGGGACACAGTATGCGCAGTATTTT.

This clone was counted once. The chain carries TRBV28 and TRBJ1-1, with TRBD1 as a possible D gene (5 bases). CDR1 and CDR2 from the germline V gene are MDHEN and SYDVKM. The CDR3 runs 14 residues. The ends were cut back, 2 bases at V and 4 bases at J, with 11 bases in the middle. CDR3 loop: CASSLTRGGTEAFF. As DNA, the CDR3 is TGTGCCAGCAGTTTAACTCGGGGGGGCACTGAAGCTTTCTTT.

The chain uses TRBV2 and TRBJ1-3; D possibly corresponds to TRBD1 (6 bases). Deletions cut 7 bases from V and 8 bases from J, with 12 bases between. This CDR3 has 12 residues. CDR1 is SNHLY, CDR2 FYNNEI, per germline. The DNA for the CDR3 is TGTGCCAGCAAGGGGGGGGATGACACCATATATTTT. Residues: CASKGGDDTIYF.

The chain employs TRBV5-8 and TRBJ1-1, with D uncertain. Germline lookup yields CDR1 SGHTS and CDR2 YDEGEE. The germline V and J ends were trimmed by 4 bases and 6 bases, with 16 bases remaining between them. CDR3 length: 14 amino acids. For the CDR3, the DNA is TGTGCCAGCAGCCCGAGGACCTCGAGGGCTGAAGCTTTCTTT. This sequence encodes CASSPRTSRAEAFF.

The V and J genes are TRBV6-4 and TRBJ2-1; 7 nucleotides agree with TRBD2. Germline lookup yields CDR1 MRHNA and CDR2 SNTAGT. There are 16 residues in the CDR3. With 5 bases clipped from V and 2 bases from J, the junction kept 9 bases outside the gene matches. The CDR3 DNA reads as TGTGCCAGCAGTCCCGACGGGGGAGGGACCTACAATGAGCAGTTCTTC. The encoded protein is CASSPDGGGTYNEQFF.

The chain couples TRBV6-1 to TRBJ2-3; D remains unclear. CDR1 is MNHNS, CDR2 SASEGT, per germline. This CDR3 is built from 14 residues. V lost 6 bases, J lost 0 bases, and 10 bases lay in between. The CDR3 sequence is CASSTPDSTDTQYF. Written as DNA, the CDR3 is TGTGCCAGCAGCACGCCCGATAGCACAGATACGCAGTATTTT.

The chain links TRBV10-3 to TRBJ1-4; 11 positions match TRBD1. This CDR3 region has 17 residues. Trimming took 2 bases from V and 0 from J; bases not matched to a gene: 2. Germline assignment: CDR1 ENHRY and CDR2 SYGVKD. The DNA of the CDR3 is TGTGCCATCAGTGAGCCGGGACAGGGGGCAACTAATGAAAAACTGTTTTTT. It yields the protein CAISEPGQGATNEKLFF.

The V and J genes are TRBV2 and TRBJ2-7; 11 nucleotides line up with TRBD1. CDR1 and CDR2 (germline): SNHLY, FYNNEI. The CDR3 is 16 amino acids. Unmatched junction bases numbered 6, after V lost 1 base and J lost 4 bases. The CDR3 loop reads CASSEGTGGVWYEQYF. The CDR3 DNA reads as TGTGCCAGCAGTGAAGGGACAGGGGGCGTGTGGTACGAGCAGTACTTC.